One T cell receptor (beta chain) is described in this entry. In the original workflow: From reference gene primer amplification, estimates of nucleated cell counts were derived. Profiled with immunoSEQ multiplex PCR; TCRdb holds only in-frame clones, not every one. V, J and clone size are taken as reported in that table, and D and trimming were inferred from the DNA itself. The repertoire holds under 15,000 clones, with 83% as singletons. This record comes from a study of blood T cell repertoires in COVID-19. Looking at the study overall: Spain, Italy and the United States supplied samples that represented acute and convalescent COVID-19. Sources were T cells, B-cell-depleted T cells, or PBMCs; the material itself was cDNA or gDNA.

The germline V gene has CDR1 SEHNR and CDR2 FQNEAQ (reference sequence). The length of the CDR3 is 17 residues. Trimming at V came to 4 bases and at J to 4 bases, leaving 11 bases not matched to a gene. The chain joins TRBV7-9 to TRBJ2-2, with TRBD1 matching over 8 bases. The sequenced sample consisted of peripheral blood. The receptor was derived from a middle-aged man with active or convalescent COVID-19. CDR3 nucleotides: TGTGCCAGCAGCTACTTGACAGGGGCGACGTCCACCGGGGAGCTGTTTTTT. This encodes CASSYLTGATSTGELFF.